The 15 T cell receptor beta chains below come from one sample, sequenced in a study of blood T cell repertoires in COVID-19. Measured with immunoSEQ multiplex PCR; TCRdb has only the in-frame clones, and not every one. The sample records about 170,000 clones, about 83% being singletons. Material for sequencing was peripheral blood. These receptors were obtained from a woman aged 70-85 years who had recovered from COVID-19.

This chain connects TRBV6-6 to TRBJ2-1; TRBD2 agrees at 8 bases. J gave up 4 bases and V 11 bases, and 16 bases lay outside the gene matches. This CDR3 has 16 residues. Per the germline V gene, CDR1 is MNHNY and CDR2 is SVGAGI (reference sequence). CDR3 sequence (DNA): TGTGCCGCTCGGGGTGAGTGGGCGGGAGGTTACAATGAGCAGTTCTTC. Its translation is CAARGEWAGGYNEQFF.

This clone was observed a few times. The V and J genes are TRBV3-1 (or the pseudogene TRBV3-2) and TRBJ2-7; TRBD2 is a possible D gene (7 bases). This CDR3 region has 15 residues. The V gene's germline CDR1 is LGHDT and CDR2 YNNKEL (reference sequence). The V end was cut by 4 bases, the J end by 0 bases, with 13 bases between. This CDR3 is CASSPGEGPSYEQYF. The CDR3 DNA sequence: TGTGCCAGCAGCCCAGGGGAGGGACCCTCCTACGAGCAGTACTTC.

This clone has more than one count but fewer than ten. J is TRBJ2-7 and V is TRBV9, with 9 bases lining up with TRBD2. CDR3 length equals 18 residues. The V and J ends lost 2 bases and 7 bases, in that order; junction bases with no gene match: 19. Looked up from germline, CDR1 is SGDLS and CDR2 is YYNGEE. CDR3 nucleotides: TGTGCCAGCAGCGTTAGCGCCGGGGGGGCTAGCGGGATGTATGAGCAGTACTTC. It encodes CASSVSAGGASGMYEQYF.

The chain carries TRBV7-9 and TRBJ1-1; TRBD1 might be the D (6 bases). Germline CDR1 and CDR2: SEHNR and FQNEAQ (reference sequence). The CDR3 runs to 13 residues. V lost 1 base and J lost 10, with 13 bases in between. DNA of the CDR3: TGTGCCAGCAGCTTAGAGGGCAGGGGAGCAGCTTTCTTT. Encoded protein: CASSLEGRGAAFF.

V gene TRBV29-1 combines with J gene TRBJ2-3, with D uncertain. The germline V gene has CDR1 SQVTM and CDR2 ANQGSEA. The CDR3 is made up of 14 amino acids. With 0 bases removed from V and 0 bases from J, the gap between germline ends came to 7 bases. The CDR3 reads CSVEDPPSTDTQYF. In DNA form, the CDR3 reads TGCAGCGTTGAAGATCCCCCTAGCACAGATACGCAGTATTTT.

The chain recombines TRBV5-4 with TRBJ1-4; unclear D gene. CDR1 SGHNT and CDR2 YYREEE come from the germline V gene (reference sequence). CDR3 length: 13 residues. Trimming stripped 4 bases from V and 15 bases from J, with 19 bases between. CDR3 nucleotide sequence: TGTGCCAGCAGCACGTCCGGCACAGACCCCGTGTTTTTT. Translated, it gives CASSTSGTDPVFF.

With regard to this clone: Other DNA sequences of this sample code for an identical CDR3. V gene TRBV4-3 combines with J gene TRBJ1-1; D remains ambiguous. This CDR3 comprises 14 residues. Trimming took off 0 bases at V and 3 bases at J, with 8 bases between the two ends. The germline CDR1 and CDR2 sequences are LGHNA and YSLEER. The CDR3 DNA is TGCGCCAGCAGCCAAGACGGGAGAGACACTGAAGCTTTCTTT. Protein sequence: CASSQDGRDTEAFF.

The J gene is TRBJ2-7, the V gene TRBV6-1, with 7 bases matching TRBD2. Trimming cost V 2 bases and J 3 bases; bases outside gene matches: 10. The CDR3 sequence is 16 residues long. Germline CDR1 and CDR2: MNHNS and SASEGT. This chain's CDR3 is CASSELVGASGYEQYF. The CDR3 coding sequence is TGTGCCAGCAGTGAATTGGTGGGTGCTAGCGGCTACGAGCAGTACTTC.

This chain joins TRBV5-8 and TRBJ2-1, with D unclear. Trimming cost V 0 bases and J 5 bases, with 9 bases left between them. The germline gives CDR1 SGHTS, CDR2 YDEGEE. The CDR3 is 14 amino acids. The CDR3 loop reads CASSLAGPNNEQFF. The CDR3 DNA reads as TGTGCCAGCAGCTTGGCCGGTCCGAACAATGAGCAGTTCTTC.

The V gene is TRBV15, the J gene TRBJ1-2, with TRBD1 matching 7 bases. V lost 9 bases and J lost 2; bases outside the gene matches: 3. The germline gives CDR1 LNHNV, CDR2 YYDKDF (reference sequence). The CDR3 length is 12 residues. CDR3 sequence: CATDRENYGYTF. In nucleotides, the CDR3 is TGTGCCACAGACAGGGAAAACTATGGCTACACCTTC.

This chain links TRBV5-1 with TRBJ1-2; TRBD1 aligns across 10 bases. The CDR3 loop spans 15 amino acids. Trimming cost V 7 bases and J 6 bases; bases outside gene matches: 12. Germline CDR1 SGHRS, CDR2 YFSETQ. This chain's CDR3 is CASRPSTGTGDGYTF. Here the CDR3 DNA reads TGCGCCAGCCGGCCCTCGACCGGGACAGGGGATGGCTACACCTTC.

This clone has just a few counts. The chain has TRBV5-1 and TRBJ2-1, with 15 bases that match TRBD2. V was pared by 4 bases and J by 8 bases, with 4 bases of the junction left unmatched. From germline, CDR1 is SGHRS and CDR2 YFSETQ. The CDR3 has 15 residues. The CDR3 sequence is CASSKGLAGGHEQFF. CDR3 in DNA: TGCGCCAGCAGCAAGGGACTAGCGGGAGGTCATGAGCAGTTCTTC.

The chain has TRBV4-1 and TRBJ2-3; D unclear. Trimming stripped 0 bases from V and 4 bases from J, with 8 bases between. The CDR3 consists of 14 residues. CDR1 is MGHRA, CDR2 YSYEKL, per germline. The CDR3 loop reads CASSQDSSADTQYF. DNA for the CDR3: TGCGCCAGCAGCCAAGATTCCAGCGCAGATACGCAGTATTTT.

To note about this clone: The germline gene is not matched at one end of the junction; a read error may be the cause. The chain couples TRBV24-1 to TRBJ2-1; 7 positions match TRBD2. Germline CDR1 is KGHDR and CDR2 is SFDVKD. The CDR3 extends over 13 amino acids. DNA for the CDR3: TGTGCCTCCAGCGGGGCTGGGGGGAGTGAGCAGTTCTTC. Its translation is CASSGAGGSEQFF.

V is TRBV25-1 and J is TRBJ1-2, with a possible D match to TRBD1 (6 bases). V lost 4 bases and J 3 bases, leaving 15 bases between the germline ends. The CDR3 totals 15 residues. Germline CDR1 reads MGHDK; CDR2 reads SYGVNS. CDR3 sequence: CASSGGTGTHYGYTF. CDR3 DNA: TGTGCCAGCAGTGGGGGAACCGGGACACACTATGGCTACACCTTC.